These 13 T cell receptor beta chains were sequenced from one sample in a study of blood T cell repertoires in COVID-19. Clones were read by immunoSEQ multiplex PCR, and TCRdb kept only the in-frame ones, dropping some. The sample carries 100,000 to 150,000 clones, 70% to 85% recorded once. Sequencing was done on a sample of peripheral blood. The receptors were gathered from a woman aged 70-85 years with acute or convalescent COVID-19.

This rearrangement joins TRBV24-1 to TRBJ2-3; 7 nucleotides line up with TRBD2. Per germline, CDR1 KGHDR and CDR2 SFDVKD. This CDR3 has 15 residues. The V gene end was trimmed by 0 bases and the J gene end by 3 bases; junction bases not matched to a gene: 2. Here the CDR3 DNA reads TGTGCCACCAGTGATTTGTGGGGGGGGACAGATACGCAGTATTTT. Encoded protein: CATSDLWGGTDTQYF.

The rearrangement uses TRBV4-3 and TRBJ1-1; D gene ambiguous. The CDR3 has 15 residues. Looked up from germline, CDR1 is LGHNA and CDR2 is YSLEER. V lost 1 base to trimming and J lost 0 bases, with 9 bases between them. DNA for the CDR3: TGCGCCAGCAGCCAAGCCCTACTTATGAACACTGAAGCTTTCTTT. The encoded protein is CASSQALLMNTEAFF.

V is TRBV11-2 and J is TRBJ1-1, with 8 bases that match TRBD1. The CDR3 loop spans 15 amino acids. Germline CDR1 reads SGHAT; CDR2 reads FQNNGV. Germline trimming cut 4 bases from V and 5 bases from J; bases unmatched to any gene: 9. CDR3 coding DNA: TGTGCCAGCAGCTCTATCAGGGGGCCTGTGACTGAAGCTTTCTTT. Translating gives CASSSIRGPVTEAFF.

The chain links TRBV12-3 or TRBV12-4 to TRBJ1-2; 7 positions match TRBD1. With 6 bases clipped from V and 2 bases from J, the junction kept 3 bases outside the gene matches. CDR3 length: 13 amino acids. The CDR3 loop is CASRAQGNYGYTF. In nucleotides, the CDR3 is TGTGCCAGCAGGGCACAGGGGAACTATGGCTACACCTTC.

V is TRBV27 and J is TRBJ2-7, with D perhaps matching TRBD1 (6 bases). The CDR3 contains 15 residues. Between the trimmed V and J ends, which lost 5 bases and 2 bases, there was a span of 16 bases. Per germline, CDR1 MNHEY and CDR2 SMNVEV (reference sequence). The CDR3 nucleotides are TGTGCCAGCAGTACGTCTACAGGGCCTACCTACGAGCAGTACTTC. The encoded protein is CASSTSTGPTYEQYF.

The CDR3 loop is CAISRQGQPNTGELFF. Written as DNA, the CDR3 is TGTGCCATCAGCAGACAGGGACAGCCGAACACCGGGGAGCTGTTTTTT. The chain employs TRBV10-3 and TRBJ2-2, with 7 nucleotides matching TRBD1. J was trimmed by 0 bases and V by 6 bases; bases with no gene match: 7. The CDR3 consists of 16 residues. Germline CDR1 reads ENHRY; CDR2 reads SYGVKD.

The chain has TRBV27 and TRBJ1-4; D is unresolved. In germline, CDR1 is MNHEY, CDR2 SMNVEV (reference sequence). The CDR3 is made up of 14 amino acids. V was pared by 6 bases and J by 5 bases, with 13 bases between. The CDR3 sequence is CASRASGRNEKLFF. CDR3 nucleotide sequence: TGTGCCAGCAGGGCTTCGGGTAGAAATGAAAAACTGTTTTTT.

J is TRBJ2-3 and V is TRBV12-3 or TRBV12-4, with TRBD2 matching 7 bases. With 8 bases clipped from V and 3 bases from J, the junction kept 5 bases outside the gene matches. CDR3 length: 13 amino acids. This CDR3 reads CASGDGGTDTQYF. The DNA of the CDR3 is TGTGCCAGCGGGGACGGGGGGACAGATACGCAGTATTTT.

The chain couples TRBV15 to TRBJ1-2; TRBD1 might be the D (6 bases). This CDR3 contains 13 residues. Germline V gene data show CDR1 as LNHNV and CDR2 as YYDKDF (reference sequence). The germline V and J ends were trimmed by 3 bases and 9 bases, with 14 bases remaining between them. The CDR3 DNA sequence: TGTGCCACCAGCAGCTTGGCCCAGGGGAGCTACACCTTC. This translates into CATSSLAQGSYTF.

The rearrangement links TRBV7-9 to TRBJ1-1, with TRBD1 identical over 8 bases. Trimming cost V 4 bases and J 4 bases; bases outside gene matches: 5. Germline V CDR1 and CDR2: SEHNR, FQNEAQ (reference sequence). This CDR3 contains 14 residues. The CDR3 nucleotides are TGTGCCAGCAGCTCATTACAGGGGGGCACTGAAGCTTTCTTT. Translated: CASSSLQGGTEAFF.

This chain joins TRBV5-6 and TRBJ1-2; no clear D gene. The germline V and J ends were trimmed by 1 base and 8 bases, with 15 bases remaining between them. Germline V CDR1 and CDR2: SGHDT, YYEEEE. The CDR3 totals 14 residues. The CDR3 reads CASSLSGNRGGYTF. The DNA for the CDR3 is TGTGCCAGCAGCTTGTCTGGAAATCGGGGAGGCTACACCTTC.

The J gene is TRBJ2-3, the V gene TRBV7-9; 11 nucleotides match TRBD2. The germline gives CDR1 SEHNR, CDR2 FQNEAQ (reference sequence). The V and J ends lost 5 bases and 3 bases, in that order; junction bases with no gene match: 7. The CDR3 contains 16 residues. The CDR3, as DNA: TGTGCCAGCAGCCCGAGACTAGCGGGGACTACAGATACGCAGTATTTT. Its protein product is CASSPRLAGTTDTQYF.

The chain combines TRBV30 with TRBJ1-2; tentatively, D is TRBD1 (6 bases). This CDR3 is built from 17 residues. The germline V gene has CDR1 GTSNPN and CDR2 SVGIG (reference sequence). V gave up 2 bases and J gave up 7 bases, with 26 bases separating them. Written as DNA, the CDR3 is TGTGCCTGGAGTAGGGGGACGGTGGGGCTCACGTCGCGTGGCTACACCTTC. Translation gives CAWSRGTVGLTSRGYTF. The full variable domain, its missing parts supplied by reference TRBV30 and TRBJ1-2, is SQTIHQWPATLVQPVGSPLSLECTVEGTSNPNLYWYRQAAGRGLQLLFYSVGIGQISSEVPQNLSASRPQDRQFILSSKKLLLSDSGFYLCAWSRGTVGLTSRGYTFGSGTRLTVV.